This T cell receptor (beta chain) was identified during a study of Graves' ophthalmopathy and Graves' hyperthyroidism. Broader study findings: The model flagged ophthalmopathy progression at 70% to 71% sensitivity and nearly 75% specificity.

The authors amplified TCR beta CDR3 regions from RNA transcripts. RT-PCR with HTBI primers came first, then second-round multiplex PCR. TCRdb redid the calling of the multiplex PCR reads with MiXCR, one entry per CDR3 protein. Of around 1.1 million distinct CDR3 sequences in the sample, about 36% were seen once. Unmatched junction bases numbered 25, after V lost 10 bases and J lost 12 bases. Germline V gene lookup returns CDR1 ENHRY and CDR2 SYGVKD. CDR3 size: 17 residues. For this clonotype: Its antigen is as yet unknown.

None of the included patients had other autoimmune diseases, uncontrolled infections, pregnancy or lactation, as these led to exclusion. Sequencing was performed on peripheral blood or thyroid tissue (not recorded which). This sequence originates from an adult man with Graves' hyperthyroidism. This chain links TRBV10-3 with TRBJ2-2; 8 positions match TRBD2. CDR3 sequence (DNA): TGTGCCAGTAACTTCCCCGATACTAGCGGCGACAACACGAAGCTGTTTTTT. Protein sequence: CASNFPDTSGDNTKLFF.